This TCR beta chain was recorded in a study of blood T cell repertoires in COVID-19. Some clones are missing from TCRdb's copy, which holds only in-frame ones; the method was immunoSEQ multiplex PCR. The sample has 70,000 to 75,000 clones, about nine tenths seen once; the top ten hold 4.5% to 5.5%. From germline, CDR1 is SGHDN and CDR2 FVKESK. CDR3 length: 15 residues. With 3 bases removed from V and 4 bases from J, the gap between germline ends came to 14 bases. The TCR sequence derives from a young woman with acute or convalescent COVID-19. J is TRBJ2-3 and V is TRBV14; TRBD1 is a possible D gene (5 bases). The sample consisted of peripheral blood. CDR3 DNA sequence: TGTGCCAGCAGCCAGAGGACAAGCCGCGCAGATACGCAGTATTTT. It encodes CASSQRTSRADTQYF.